This T cell receptor beta chain emerged from a study of shared clonotypes between healthy human individuals. The method was immunoSEQ multiplex PCR; TCRdb's version includes in-frame clones alone and lacks a portion of them. The table has 600,000 or so clones, about 95% seen once. Naive CD8 cells, CD45RO-negative and positively selected for CCR7, excluded terminally differentiated effector memory CD45RA+ cells. The CDR3 consists of 15 residues. The V gene's germline CDR1 is SEHNR and CDR2 FQNEAQ (reference sequence). V lost 3 bases and J lost 4, with 12 bases in between. The TCR comes from a woman aged 30 to 39 in good health. The chain combines TRBV7-9 with TRBJ2-2, with D maybe TRBD2 (6 bases). Input material: naive CD8+ T cells sorted from blood. The CDR3 DNA reads as TGTGCCAGCAGCTTTTACGGGAGCAGCACCGGGGAGCTGTTTTTT. Amino acids: CASSFYGSSTGELFF.